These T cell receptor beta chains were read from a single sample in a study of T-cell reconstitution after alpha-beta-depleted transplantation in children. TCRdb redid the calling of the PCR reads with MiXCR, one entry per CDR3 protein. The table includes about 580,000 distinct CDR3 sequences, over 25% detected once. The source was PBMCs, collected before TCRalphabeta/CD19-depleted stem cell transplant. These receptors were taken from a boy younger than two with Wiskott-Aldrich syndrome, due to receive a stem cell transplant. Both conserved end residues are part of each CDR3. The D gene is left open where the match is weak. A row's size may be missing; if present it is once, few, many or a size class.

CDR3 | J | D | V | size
CASRAGSYNEQFF | TRBJ2-1 | - | TRBV27 | -
CSLPVGGLSMNTEAFF | TRBJ1-1 | - | TRBV20-1 | few
CASSLARALQETQYF | TRBJ2-5 | - | TRBV7-9 | -
CSARGGRSYNEQFF | TRBJ2-1 | - | TRBV20-1 | many
CASSSTGASYEQYF | TRBJ2-7 | TRBD1 | TRBV5-1 | -
CASSDTSGSLGEQFF | TRBJ2-1 | TRBD2 | TRBV7-9 | -
CASSFGLTYYEQYF | TRBJ2-7 | - | TRBV5-1 | few
CASSSRLAGVEVEQFF | TRBJ2-1 | TRBD2 | TRBV28 | -
CATSRGRGLAKNSQYF | TRBJ2-4 | - | TRBV15 | -
CASSFGHHGQASYEQYF | TRBJ2-7 | TRBD1 | TRBV28 | -
CASSLLPGLVYEQYF | TRBJ2-7 | - | TRBV5-1 | few
CASSTSGSVNTQYF | TRBJ2-3 | TRBD2 | TRBV10-1 | few
CASSRSGPLLEAFF | TRBJ1-1 | - | TRBV5-1 | few
CASSQDRTTYEQYF | TRBJ2-7 | - | TRBV3-1 | -
CASAPGQTTEAFF | TRBJ1-1 | TRBD1 | TRBV12-3/TRBV12-4 | few
CASSTPGLVLTDTQYF | TRBJ2-3 | - | TRBV28 | -
CASSLVRETQYF | TRBJ2-5 | - | TRBV5-1 | many
CASRHRGRLETQYF | TRBJ2-5 | TRBD1 | TRBV6-5 | -
CASSLTERATYEQYF | TRBJ2-7 | - | TRBV5-1 | -
CASSPALAGAGSYNEQFF | TRBJ2-1 | TRBD2 | TRBV18 | once
CASYRRTSGADTQYF | TRBJ2-3 | TRBD2 | TRBV12-3/TRBV12-4 | -
CASSESWRALTYEQYF | TRBJ2-7 | - | TRBV10-2 | few
CASSPPGLASNTGELFF | TRBJ2-2 | TRBD2 | TRBV12-3/TRBV12-4 | few
CASSTRQGGTDTQYF | TRBJ2-3 | TRBD1 | TRBV5-6 | -
CASSFPGRGDTQYF | TRBJ2-3 | - | TRBV12-3/TRBV12-4 | -
CASSGGGRETQYF | TRBJ2-5 | TRBD2 | TRBV7-9 | few
CSVEDTGSQETQYF | TRBJ2-5 | - | TRBV29-1 | few
CASSLVAAAGGANVLTF | TRBJ2-6 | - | TRBV5-5 | -
CASSYWAGRPTGELFF | TRBJ2-2 | - | TRBV6-7 | -
CASSPSLGSTGNTIYF | TRBJ1-3 | - | TRBV7-9 | -
CASSLATGGSYGYTF | TRBJ1-2 | TRBD1 | TRBV7-9 | -
CASSLGLQFNEQFF | TRBJ2-1 | - | TRBV5-6 | -
CASTGGQGGYTF | TRBJ1-2 | - | TRBV27 | -
CSGGETSGRYEQFF | TRBJ2-1 | TRBD2 | TRBV29-1 | -
CASSPDRTQYF | TRBJ2-5 | - | TRBV12-3/TRBV12-4 | few
CASSLGDRQNEKLFF | TRBJ1-4 | TRBD1 | TRBV12-3/TRBV12-4 | few